A selection of T cell receptor beta chains follows, all from one sample in a study of blood T cell repertoires in COVID-19. The data were produced by immunoSEQ multiplex PCR, yet TCRdb's version contains in-frame clones alone and is incomplete. The table lists almost 500,000 clones, roughly nine tenths of them singletons. The source material was PBMCs or T cells enriched from blood (not recorded which). The receptors come from a woman aged 60 to 75 who had recovered from COVID-19. Both conserved end residues are part of each CDR3. D genes are given only for firm matches. Some rows mark clone size as missing; the rest say once, few, many or name a class of expanded clone.

>-|TRBJ1-6|TRBV3-1/TRBV3-2|TRBD1
TGTGCCAGCAGCCCCTACGGACAGGGGGCGTATTCACCCCTCCACTTT
CASSPYGQGAYSPLHF
>-|TRBJ1-6|TRBV9|-
TGTGCCAGCAGCCGGCCGGGTGAACTGTCCACTTCACCCCTCCACTTT
CASSRPGELSTSPLHF
>-|TRBJ1-2|TRBV11-2|-
TGTGCCAGCAGCTTAGAAGGCCCGGGTGGCTACACCTTC
CASSLEGPGGYTF
>-|TRBJ2-3|TRBV9|TRBD1
TGTGCCAGCAGCGTCTCTCGGGACAGGGGCCGCACAGATACGCAGTATTTT
CASSVSRDRGRTDTQYF
>-|TRBJ1-1|TRBV5-1|TRBD1
TGCGCCAGCACCTTAGGGGGCAGGGTGGATACTGAAGCTTTCTTT
CASTLGGRVDTEAFF
>-|TRBJ1-5|TRBV6-5|-
TGTGCCAGCCTTGGGGGAGGCTTTAGCAATCAGCCCCAGCATTTT
CASLGGGFSNQPQHF
>-|TRBJ2-5|TRBV7-2|TRBD2
TGTGCCAGCAGCTTAGGGGGACTAGCGGGGGCAGGGACCCAGTACTTC
CASSLGGLAGAGTQYF
>-|TRBJ1-1|TRBV5-6|TRBD1
TGTGCCAGCAGCTTGGACAGGGGGGTCTTGAACACTGAAGCTTTCTTT
CASSLDRGVLNTEAFF
>-|TRBJ2-5|TRBV2|TRBD1
TGTGCCAGCAGACTGGGACAGGGGGTAGAGACCCAGTACTTC
CASRLGQGVETQYF
>-|TRBJ1-1|TRBV27|-
TGTGCCAGCAGTTTAAATAGACAGACTGAAGCTTTCTTT
CASSLNRQTEAFF
>-|TRBJ1-1|TRBV13|-
TGTGCCAGCAGCTTAGATCGGGGAGGTGCTGAAGCTTTCTTT
CASSLDRGGAEAFF
>-|TRBJ1-3|TRBV3-1/TRBV3-2|-
TGTGCCAGCAGCACCCGGACAGGAAACACCATATATTTT
CASSTRTGNTIYF
>-|TRBJ1-5|TRBV24-1|-
TGTGCCACCAGAGATCAGGGGTACAATCAGCCCCAGCATTTT
CATRDQGYNQPQHF
>-|TRBJ1-4|TRBV19|TRBD1
TGTGCCAGTAGACCGGGGACAGGGGGTGAAAAACTGTTTTTT
CASRPGTGGEKLFF
>-|TRBJ2-5|TRBV5-1|-
TGCGCCAGCAGCTTCGTCTTTCCAGAGCGAGAGACCCAGTACTTC
CASSFVFPERETQYF
>-|TRBJ1-2|TRBV6-6|TRBD1
TGTGCCAGCAGTTACGGGGGACAGGGTGTCCATGGCTACACCTTC
CASSYGGQGVHGYTF
>-|TRBJ2-2|TRBV19|TRBD2
TGTGCCAGTAGTCCTCGCGGGGGGCGAACCGGGGAGCTGTTTTTT
CASSPRGGRTGELFF
>once|TRBJ1-4|TRBV24-1|TRBD1
TGTGCCACCAGTGACCCCGGACAGGATGAAAAACTGTTTTTT
CATSDPGQDEKLFF
>-|TRBJ1-5|TRBV19|TRBD1
TGTGCCAGTAGTACGGACAGGGCCGGCAATCAGCCCCAGCATTTT
CASSTDRAGNQPQHF
>-|TRBJ1-2|TRBV6-5|-
TGTGCCAGCAGAGGAGGTGGGGTTTTGTATGGCTACACCTTC
CASRGGGVLYGYTF
>-|TRBJ2-3|TRBV4-1|TRBD2
TGCGCCAGCAGCCAGGGACTAGCTACGAGCACAGATACGCAGTATTTT
CASSQGLATSTDTQYF
>-|TRBJ1-2|TRBV5-1|TRBD1
TGCGCCAGCAGCTTACAGGGGAATGGCTACACCTTC
CASSLQGNGYTF
>once|TRBJ1-2|TRBV14|TRBD1
TGTGCCAGCAGCCCACCAGGGGGCTACTATGGCTACACCTTC
CASSPPGGYYGYTF
>-|TRBJ2-2|TRBV2|TRBD2
TGTGCCAGCAGTTACGGACTAGCGGTTAACACCGGGGAGCTGTTTTTT
CASSYGLAVNTGELFF
>-|TRBJ2-3|TRBV5-1|TRBD2
TGCGCCAGCAGCCTAAACTACTATAGCGGGGGCAGCACAGATACGCAGTATTTT
CASSLNYYSGGSTDTQYF
>-|TRBJ1-1|TRBV6-5|-
TGTGCCAGCAGTTACTCCGGCCGAGCGGTCACTGAAGCTTTCTTT
CASSYSGRAVTEAFF
>-|TRBJ1-2|TRBV5-1|TRBD1
TGCGCCAGCAGCTCTGACAGGGGGCCCATCGGCTATGGCTACACCTTC
CASSSDRGPIGYGYTF
>once|TRBJ1-6|TRBV2|-
TGTGCCAGCAGTGAGAATTACGGCTCCTATAATTCACCCCTCCACTTT
CASSENYGSYNSPLHF
>few|TRBJ2-5|TRBV29-1|TRBD2
TGCAGCTTCTCTAGCGGGGGGGATAGAGAGACCCAGTACTTC
CSFSSGGDRETQYF
>-|TRBJ2-3|TRBV2|TRBD2
TGTGCCAGCAGTATTAGGACTAGCGGGGGGTTGGATACGCAGTATTTT
CASSIRTSGGLDTQYF
>once|TRBJ2-7|TRBV7-9|-
TGTGCCAGCAGCTCGACAGTACCCTACGAGCAGTACTTC
CASSSTVPYEQYF
>-|TRBJ1-1|TRBV6-5|-
TGTGCCAGCAGTTACAAATCGGGACTTACGAACACTGAAGCTTTCTTT
CASSYKSGLTNTEAFF
>-|TRBJ2-5|TRBV7-6|TRBD2
TGTGCCAGCAGCAGTCTTAGCGGGGGGGCCGAGAAAGAGACCCAGTACTTC
CASSSLSGGAEKETQYF
>-|TRBJ2-5|TRBV7-7|-
TGTGCCAGCAGCTCGGGGGACAGTGGGACCCAGTACTTC
CASSSGDSGTQYF
>-|TRBJ1-2|TRBV25-1|-
TGTGCCAGCTGGGGGGGGAGTAATACGGGGTACACCTTC
CASWGGSNTGYTF
>-|TRBJ2-2|TRBV24-1|TRBD1
TGTGCCACCAGTGACCCTGGACAGGGAGGAACCGGGGAGCTGTTTTTT
CATSDPGQGGTGELFF
>-|TRBJ1-2|TRBV20-1|-
TGCAGTGCTAGTGTAGGGGCCAACTATGGCTACACCTTC
CSASVGANYGYTF
>-|TRBJ1-5|TRBV7-9|TRBD1
TGTGCCAGCAGCCAGGGACAGGGGAGCGGCAATCAGCCCCAGCATTTT
CASSQGQGSGNQPQHF
>-|TRBJ1-5|TRBV21-1|-
TGTGCCAGCAGCAAAGAAACGGGACACCTATGCGTTCTTGGGCCCCAGCATTTT
CASSKETGHLCVLGPQHF
>-|TRBJ2-2|TRBV5-1|-
TGCGCCAGCAGCTTGGCGCGGGGCGACACCGGGGAGCTGTTTTTT
CASSLARGDTGELFF
>-|TRBJ2-3|TRBV10-3|-
TGTGCCATCAGTCGGGGTGGCACAGATACGCAGTATTTT
CAISRGGTDTQYF
>-|TRBJ1-5|TRBV6-5|TRBD1
TGTGCCAGCACCCCGGACAGGGGGAATAATCAGCCCCAGCATTTT
CASTPDRGNNQPQHF
>-|TRBJ1-1|TRBV27|-
TGTGCCAGCAGTCTAAACAGGGTCGGAGGCACTGAAGCTTTCTTT
CASSLNRVGGTEAFF